This T cell receptor (beta chain) was found in a study of control samples from healthy donors and cancer patients. Clones were read by immunoSEQ multiplex PCR, and TCRdb kept only the in-frame ones, dropping some. The sample shows about 94,000 clones, about nine tenths of them seen only once. V dropped 7 bases and J dropped 5; count of bases not matched to a gene: 14. The CDR3 loop spans 16 amino acids. CDR1 is LNHDA and CDR2 is SQIVND in the germline V gene (reference sequence). The rearrangement links TRBV19 to TRBJ2-1; 7 bases align to TRBD1. The source of this sequence is a woman aged 18-29 years in good health. The sequenced material came from blood. The CDR3: CASIGRGDRAHNEQFF. The DNA for the CDR3 is TGTGCCAGTATCGGCCGAGGAGACAGGGCTCACAATGAGCAGTTCTTC. Complete variable domain (other parts from reference TRBV19 and TRBJ2-1): DGGITQSPKYLFRKEGQNVTLSCEQNLNHDAMYWYRQDPGQGLRLIYYSQIVNDFQKGDIAEGYSVSREKKESFPLTVTSAQKNPTAFYLCASIGRGDRAHNEQFFGPGTRLTVL.